This T cell receptor (beta chain) was captured in a study of shared clonotypes between healthy human individuals (TCRdb year 2020). About the full investigation: The cohort comprised a couple of women and a few men aged 18 to 49 years. The study deeply sequenced blood TCR repertoires of several healthy adults to estimate repertoire size and the extent of clonotype sharing between individuals. Leukapheresis yielded between about 0.85 and 9.5 billion PBMCs per donor. Different laboratories and diverse techniques were used to prepare libraries and sequence TCR repertoires, to increase sequencing depth and limit assay-specific biases. Overall study outcomes, separate from this receptor: The small number of donors limited the genetic and exposure-history diversity represented. Sampling was restricted to blood, and TCR repertoires in tissues likely differ from the TCR repertoires found in blood. Pairwise subsampling led to the expectation that sequencing depth would affect the degree of clonotype sharing among donors.

As concerns this clone: Its antigen remains undetermined. No much larger clone is present one base from it, and per-base qualities are unavailable.

TCR CDR3 regions were amplified from genomic DNA by multiplex PCR using the deep immunoSEQ assay. For each cell subset, the extracted genomic DNA was distributed evenly across all wells of several immunoSEQ 96-well plates, and each plate served as one replicate. Each replicate PCR for unsorted PBMC received about 310 ng genomic DNA, equal to 30,000 to 35,000 T cell genomes. Unsorted PBMC genomic DNA was sequenced across ten immunoSEQ deep assay plates. Purified libraries were quantified with a Qubit 3.0 fluorometer, sized on a Bioanalyzer 2100, and re-quantified with the KAPA Library Quantification kit. Each immunoSEQ 96-well plate was sequenced on its own single-read 150-cycle Illumina NextSeq 550 flow cell. In the paper's pipeline: The immunoSEQ output contained only junctional sequences without quality scores, so filtering could not match that applied to full-length reads. Sequences were annotated with PyIR, a Python wrapper for IgBLAST v1.9, using IMGT germline references to assign V/J genes and CDR3. Reads were filtered out if the reads had weak V/J assignments (E-value above 1e-6), no CDR3, stop codons, out-of-frame junctions, or ambiguous translated residues. A V3J clonotype was defined by an identical inferred V gene, J gene, and CDR3 amino acid sequence. Percentage overlap between repertoires was computed as shared unique clonotypes divided by the size of the smaller repertoire. Repertoire richness was assessed with RTK rarefaction, the Chao1 estimator, and Recon v2.1 estimates of unobserved clonotypes. Held by TCRdb, this immuneACCESS table contains in-frame sequences only and omits some clones. Under half of the omission traces to an unresolved V gene where checked; the cause of the rest is unknown. D and trimming were read from the DNA, whereas the V and J calls and clone size are those reported in that table. The sample has 450,000 to 500,000 clones on record, 70% to 85% of them singletons. Of the sample, 12% falls within the top ten clones.

There are 14 amino acids in the CDR3, from cysteine to phenylalanine inclusive. Only the CDR3 part of the read is kept: 42 bases, read in frame from the first base. V loses 6 bases at its end and J loses 12 bases; junction bases beyond the gene matches: 7. CDR1 and CDR2 were assigned from the germline V gene as MDHEN and SYDVKM. The donors were healthy, HIV-negative adults with no recently reported acute infections or vaccinations. Only Caucasian adults living in Nashville, Tennessee, USA were represented among the donors. In the unsorted samples, approximately 85 million PBMCs were counted, and genomic DNA was extracted using the QIAamp DNA Blood Mini kit. Blood was obtained by leukapheresis, after which PBMCs were separated by Ficoll-Histopaque density gradient centrifugation and cryopreserved in liquid nitrogen vapor phase.

The TCR originated in a woman between 35 and 50 years old in good health. Some clones in this sample may be carry-over from other donors' samples. Specimen: PBMCs. This chain joins TRBV28 to TRBJ2-5, and 16 bases in between align with TRBD2. In nucleotides, the sequence is TGTGCCAGCAGACAGGGACTAGCGGGAGGGAAGAAGTACTTC. The encoded protein is CASRQGLAGGKKYF.